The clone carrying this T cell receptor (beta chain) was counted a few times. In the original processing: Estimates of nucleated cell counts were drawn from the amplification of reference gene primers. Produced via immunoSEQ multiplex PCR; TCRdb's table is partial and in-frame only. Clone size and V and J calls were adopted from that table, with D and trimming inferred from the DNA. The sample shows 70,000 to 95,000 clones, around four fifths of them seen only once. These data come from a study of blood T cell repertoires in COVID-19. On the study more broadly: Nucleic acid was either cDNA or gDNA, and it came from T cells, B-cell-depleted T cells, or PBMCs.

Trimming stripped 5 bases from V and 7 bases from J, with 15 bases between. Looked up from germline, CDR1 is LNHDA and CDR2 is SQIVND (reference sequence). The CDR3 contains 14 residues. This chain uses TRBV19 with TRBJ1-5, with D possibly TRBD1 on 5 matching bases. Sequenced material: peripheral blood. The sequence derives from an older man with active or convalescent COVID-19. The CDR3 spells CASSFQGGRQPQHF. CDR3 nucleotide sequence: TGTGCCAGTAGTTTTCAGGGTGGCAGGCAGCCCCAGCATTTT.